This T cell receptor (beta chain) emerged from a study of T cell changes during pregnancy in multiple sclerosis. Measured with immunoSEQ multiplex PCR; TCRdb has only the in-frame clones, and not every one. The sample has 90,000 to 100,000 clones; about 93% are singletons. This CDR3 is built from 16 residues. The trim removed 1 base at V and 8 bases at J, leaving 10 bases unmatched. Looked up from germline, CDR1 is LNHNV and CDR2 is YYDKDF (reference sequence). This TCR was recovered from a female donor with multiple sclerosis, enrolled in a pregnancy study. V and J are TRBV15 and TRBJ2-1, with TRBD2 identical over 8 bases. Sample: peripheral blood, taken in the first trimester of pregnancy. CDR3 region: CATSRVSGGAVDEQFF. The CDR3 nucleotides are TGTGCCACCAGCAGAGTCTCGGGGGGGGCCGTAGATGAGCAGTTCTTC.